The present T cell receptor (beta chain) was sequenced within a study of T cell responses to AZD1222 COVID-19 vaccine. Profiling relied on immunoSEQ multiplex PCR, and the TCRdb table lists in-frame clones only, not all of them. Of about 170,000 clones listed, around 88% were seen once; the top ten hold roughly 0.98%. Sequencing was performed on peripheral blood, taken 28 days after the second AZD1222 dose. This TCR derives from an adult who received the AZD1222 COVID-19 vaccine.

The CDR3 region has the DNA TGTGCCAGCAGTCGGACAGAGTACGAGCAGTACTTC. It encodes CASSRTEYEQYF. The V and J genes are TRBV12-3 or TRBV12-4 and TRBJ2-7, with D maybe TRBD1 (6 bases). The CDR3 is 12 residues long. The ends were cut back, 5 bases at V and 4 bases at J, with 9 bases in the middle.